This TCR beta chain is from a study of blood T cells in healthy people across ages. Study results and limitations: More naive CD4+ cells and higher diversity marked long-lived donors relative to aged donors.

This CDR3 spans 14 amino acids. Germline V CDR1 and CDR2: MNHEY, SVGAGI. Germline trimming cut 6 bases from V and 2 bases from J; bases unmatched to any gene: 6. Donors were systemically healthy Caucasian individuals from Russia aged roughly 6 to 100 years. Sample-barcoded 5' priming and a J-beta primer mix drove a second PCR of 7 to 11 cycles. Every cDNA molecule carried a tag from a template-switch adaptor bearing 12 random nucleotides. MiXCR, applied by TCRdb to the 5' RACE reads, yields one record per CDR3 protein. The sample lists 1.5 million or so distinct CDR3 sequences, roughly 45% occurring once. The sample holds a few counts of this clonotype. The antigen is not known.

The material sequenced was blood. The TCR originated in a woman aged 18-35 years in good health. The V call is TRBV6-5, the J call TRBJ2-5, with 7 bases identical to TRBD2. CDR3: CASSWGAGQETQYF. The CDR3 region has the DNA TGTGCCAGCAGCTGGGGAGCGGGACAAGAGACCCAGTACTTC.